These 7 T cell receptor beta chains were all obtained from the same sample, sequenced in a study of blood T cell repertoires in COVID-19. The table came from immunoSEQ multiplex PCR; TCRdb's copy has only in-frame clones and leaves some out. The table has about 300,000 clones, about 89% seen once. The source material was peripheral blood. The receptors were sampled from a woman aged 25-40 years with COVID-19, enrolled during active disease.

J is TRBJ1-5 and V is TRBV30; D is unresolved. There are 14 residues in the CDR3. The V end was cut by 0 bases, the J end by 2 bases, with 8 bases between. Germline V lookup: CDR1 GTSNPN, CDR2 SVGIG (reference sequence). CDR3 region: CAWSVNSRNQPQHF. DNA for the CDR3: TGTGCCTGGAGTGTAAACTCCCGCAATCAGCCCCAGCATTTT.

This clone was observed once. This same CDR3 is encoded by further DNA sequences in the sample. The V and J genes are TRBV27 and TRBJ2-6; TRBD2 is a possible D gene (5 bases). The germline gives CDR1 MNHEY, CDR2 SMNVEV (reference sequence). V was trimmed by 9 bases and J by 4 bases, leaving 16 bases between them. CDR3 length equals 15 residues. CDR3 nucleotide sequence: TGTGCCAGTAGTCATACGACGGGAGGGGCCAACGTCCTGACTTTC. It yields the protein CASSHTTGGANVLTF.

The chain links TRBV5-1 to TRBJ2-6; no firm D call. In germline, CDR1 is SGHRS, CDR2 YFSETQ. Trimming cost V 4 bases and J 1 base, with 9 bases left between them. CDR3 size: 15 residues. CDR3 nucleotides: TGCGCCAGCAGCCCGTCAGGATCTGGGGCCAACGTCCTGACTTTC. Amino acids: CASSPSGSGANVLTF.

The CDR3 region has the DNA TGTGCCAGCAGGCCACAGGGGTTAAACACTGAAGCTTTCTTT. This gives the protein CASRPQGLNTEAFF. This chain joins TRBV6-6 and TRBJ1-1; 7 bases are shared with TRBD1. This CDR3 is built from 14 residues. Germline trimming cut 6 bases from V and 2 bases from J; bases unmatched to any gene: 6. CDR1 MNHNY and CDR2 SVGAGI come from the germline V gene (reference sequence).

The J gene is TRBJ2-1, the V gene TRBV11-2, with TRBD1 as a possible D gene (6 bases). The CDR3 contains 16 residues. The V end lost 0 bases, the J end lost 4 bases, and 13 bases lay between the germline ends. Germline CDR1 is SGHAT and CDR2 is FQNNGV. CDR3 loop: CASSLDLGTPYNEQFF. CDR3 coding DNA: TGTGCCAGCAGCTTAGACCTGGGGACACCGTACAATGAGCAGTTCTTC.

The chain combines TRBV23-1 with TRBJ1-5; no firm D call. TRBV23-1 is given ORF status, its function remaining uncertain. The V end was cut by 4 bases, the J end by 2 bases, with 6 bases between. The CDR3 extends over 13 amino acids. In DNA form, the CDR3 reads TGCGCCAGCAGTCTAGTAGGCAATCAGCCCCAGCATTTT. It translates to CASSLVGNQPQHF.

The chain combines TRBV27 with TRBJ1-2; TRBD1 is a possible D gene (6 bases). CDR3 length: 13 residues. Trimming took off 5 bases at V and 4 bases at J, with 11 bases between the two ends. Per germline, CDR1 MNHEY and CDR2 SMNVEV (reference sequence). DNA for the CDR3: TGTGCCAGCAGTCCAAGGACAGCCTATGGCTACACCTTC. Translating gives CASSPRTAYGYTF.